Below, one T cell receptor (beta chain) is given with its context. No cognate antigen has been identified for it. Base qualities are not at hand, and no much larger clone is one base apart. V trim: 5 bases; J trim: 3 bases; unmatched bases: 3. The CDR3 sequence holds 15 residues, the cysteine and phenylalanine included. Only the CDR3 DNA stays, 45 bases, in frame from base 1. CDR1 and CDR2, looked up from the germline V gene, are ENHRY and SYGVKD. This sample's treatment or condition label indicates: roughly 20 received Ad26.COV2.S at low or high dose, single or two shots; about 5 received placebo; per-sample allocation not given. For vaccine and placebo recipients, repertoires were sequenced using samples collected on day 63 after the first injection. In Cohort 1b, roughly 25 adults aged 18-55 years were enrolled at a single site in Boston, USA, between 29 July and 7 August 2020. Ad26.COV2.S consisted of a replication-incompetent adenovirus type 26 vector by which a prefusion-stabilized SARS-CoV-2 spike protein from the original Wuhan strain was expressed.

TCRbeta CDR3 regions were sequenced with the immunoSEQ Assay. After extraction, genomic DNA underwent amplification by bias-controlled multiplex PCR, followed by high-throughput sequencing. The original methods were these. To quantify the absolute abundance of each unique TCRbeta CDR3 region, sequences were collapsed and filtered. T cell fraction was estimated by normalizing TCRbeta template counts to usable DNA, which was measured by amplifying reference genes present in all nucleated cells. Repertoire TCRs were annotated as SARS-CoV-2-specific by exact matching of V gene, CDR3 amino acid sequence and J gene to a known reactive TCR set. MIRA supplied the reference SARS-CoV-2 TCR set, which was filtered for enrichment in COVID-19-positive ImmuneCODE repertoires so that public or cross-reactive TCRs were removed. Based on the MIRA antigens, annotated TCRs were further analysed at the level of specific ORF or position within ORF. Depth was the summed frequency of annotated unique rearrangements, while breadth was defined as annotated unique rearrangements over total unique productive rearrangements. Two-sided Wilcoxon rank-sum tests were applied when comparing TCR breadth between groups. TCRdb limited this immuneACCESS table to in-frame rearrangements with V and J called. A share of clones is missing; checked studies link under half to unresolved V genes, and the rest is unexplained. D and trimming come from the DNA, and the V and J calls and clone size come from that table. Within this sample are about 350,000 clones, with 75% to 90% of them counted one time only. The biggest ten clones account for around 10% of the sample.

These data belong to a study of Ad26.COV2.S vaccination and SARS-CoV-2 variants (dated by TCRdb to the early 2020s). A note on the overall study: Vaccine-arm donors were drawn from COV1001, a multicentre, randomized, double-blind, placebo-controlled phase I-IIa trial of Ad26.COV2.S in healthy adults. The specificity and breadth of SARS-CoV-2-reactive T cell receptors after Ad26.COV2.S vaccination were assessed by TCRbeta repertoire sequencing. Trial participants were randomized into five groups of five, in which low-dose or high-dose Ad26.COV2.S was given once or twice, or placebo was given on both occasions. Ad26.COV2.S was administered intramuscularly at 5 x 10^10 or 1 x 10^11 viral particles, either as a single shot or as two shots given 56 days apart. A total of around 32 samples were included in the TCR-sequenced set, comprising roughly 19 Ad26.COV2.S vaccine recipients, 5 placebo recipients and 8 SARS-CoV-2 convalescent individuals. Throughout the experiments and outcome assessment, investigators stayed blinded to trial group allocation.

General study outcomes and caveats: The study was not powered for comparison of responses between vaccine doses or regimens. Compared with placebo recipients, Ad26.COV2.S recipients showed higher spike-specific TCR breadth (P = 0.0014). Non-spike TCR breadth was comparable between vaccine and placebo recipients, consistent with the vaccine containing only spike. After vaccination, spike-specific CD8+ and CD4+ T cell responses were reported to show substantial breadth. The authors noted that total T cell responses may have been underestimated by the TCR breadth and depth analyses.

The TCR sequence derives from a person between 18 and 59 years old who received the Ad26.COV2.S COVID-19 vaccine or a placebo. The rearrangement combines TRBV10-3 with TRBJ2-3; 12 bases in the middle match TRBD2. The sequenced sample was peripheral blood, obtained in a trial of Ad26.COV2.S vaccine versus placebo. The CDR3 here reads CAISRGTSGTDTQYF. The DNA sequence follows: TGTGCCATCAGTCGGGGGACTAGCGGGACAGATACGCAGTATTTT.